This T cell receptor beta chain is from a study of shared clonotypes between healthy human individuals. The V gene end was trimmed by 4 bases and the J gene end by 1 base; junction bases not matched to a gene: 5. CDR3 size: 16 residues. Germline loops: CDR1 SGHDT, CDR2 YYEEEE. Deep was the level at which the assay was run. Original data processing: Filtering differed, since immunoSEQ gave only junction sequences and no quality scores. The repertoire was sequenced with immunoSEQ multiplex PCR; TCRdb's copy has only in-frame clones and lacks some. V, J and clone size were drawn from that table, and D and trimming were deduced from the DNA. The sample comprises some 530,000 clones, roughly 80% of which are singletons, and about an eighth rests with the top ten.

The sample consisted of PBMCs. The chain uses TRBV5-6 and TRBJ1-2, with TRBD1 matching over 12 bases. The sequence derives from a woman aged 40 to 50 in good health. Some clones in this sample may be carry-over from other donors' samples. CDR3 loop: CASSRGTGGSNYGYTF. The CDR3 nucleotides read TGTGCCAGCAGCAGGGGGACAGGGGGCAGTAACTATGGCTACACCTTC.